The present T cell receptor beta chain was sequenced within a study of T-cell memory formation after mild COVID-19. Study context: Clustering of TCRs was largely donor specific.

A word on this clonotype: No antigen is known for it.

Study observations and caveats: The appearance of some responding clones in pre-infection memory suggested that cross-reactive memory joined. Still unconfirmed is whether the second-wave clones peaking on day 37 recognized SARS-CoV-2.

TCRdb used MiXCR to reprocess the 5' RACE reads, holding one entry per CDR3 protein. The sample contains about 540,000 distinct CDR3 sequences, roughly 22% of which appear only once. Trimming cost V 2 bases and J 1 base, with 12 bases left between them. The CDR3 has 16 residues. Germline V gene data show CDR1 as SGHNT and CDR2 as YENEEA. The clonotype comes from an adult woman who had mild COVID-19 (a few samples of this study predate the infection). Cell type and time point are not known. The chain joins TRBV11-3 to TRBJ2-1; no firm D call. Sample: PBMCs or a T cell subset sorted from them (not recorded which). The CDR3 DNA reads as TGTGCCAGCAGCTTAAAGGCAGAGCCATCCTACAATGAGCAGTTCTTC. Protein product: CASSLKAEPSYNEQFF.